The clone carrying this T cell receptor (beta chain) was counted ten times or more. Its matching antigen is unknown. This record belongs to a study of identical twins. Study-wide results and limits: Invariant MAIT and iNKT cells are populations that could partly confound zero-insertion analyses.

MiXCR, applied by TCRdb to the 5' RACE reads, yields one record per CDR3 protein. The sample lists 280,000 or so distinct CDR3 sequences, about 8.1% occurring once. The CDR3 runs to 12 residues. The germline V gene has CDR1 SGHDT and CDR2 YYEEEE. With 2 bases removed from V and 7 bases from J, the gap between germline ends came to 7 bases. This same sample was also part of a study on yellow fever vaccine responses in identical twins. That study reports: Twin vaccine T cell responses reportedly seemed partly convergent, partly personalized.

The TCR sequence derives from a woman aged 18 to 35 in good health. This chain connects TRBV5-6 to TRBJ2-1, with no clear D. Sequencing was performed on memory (CD45RO+) T cells sorted from blood. CDR3 DNA: TGTGCCAGCAGCTTTAGTGTGAATGAGCAGTTCTTC. This gives the protein CASSFSVNEQFF. Together with reference TRBV5-6 and TRBJ2-1, the CDR3 gives the full variable domain: DAGVTQSPTHLIKTRGQQVTLRCSPKSGHDTVSWYQQALGQGPQFIFQYYEEEERQRGNFPDRFSGHQFPNYSSELNVNALLLGDSALYLCASSFSVNEQFFGPGTRLTVL.